This T cell receptor (beta chain) comes out of a study of beta chain features in type 1 diabetes. General observations from the study: Moderately but significantly shorter TCRB CDR3s were found in Type 1 diabetes patients in all four CD4+ subsets.

This CDR3 is 15 amino acids long. The V gene lost 4 bases and the J gene lost 1 base, with 13 bases spanning the gap. Looked up from germline, CDR1 is SGDLS and CDR2 is YYNGEE. This clone has a handful of counts. The target antigen is unknown. Expressed TCRB transcripts were sequenced because the isolated RNA had all been reverse transcribed beforehand. The average read count of naive, central memory and regulatory T cell samples was about 3.57 million. Libraries were prepared by immunoSEQ multiplex PCR; TCRdb keeps only in-frame clonotypes and omits some of them. Of some 640,000 clones in the sample, 11% to 15% were seen once.

This sequence joins TRBV9 and TRBJ2-3; the D call may be TRBD1 or TRBD2 (5 bases each). The sequenced sample was naive CD4+ T cells from blood. The sequence came from a man between 18 and 35 years old with type 1 diabetes. CDR3 nucleotide sequence: TGTGCCAGCAGCCCCGGGACGGTGCGCACAGATACGCAGTATTTT. Amino acid sequence: CASSPGTVRTDTQYF.